This T cell receptor (beta chain) was observed in a study of CD8+ T cells in alopecia areata. Following RNA extraction, reverse transcription yielded cDNA that acted as the sequencing template. Data came from immunoSEQ multiplex PCR; TCRdb stores just in-frame clones and leaves some out. The repertoire includes about 180,000 clones, roughly 65% of them detected once, and 1.7% sits in the top ten. The TCR sequence derives from a human donor with alopecia areata. Sequenced here: CD4+ T cells sorted from blood, sampled at week 0.

The CDR3 DNA reads TGTGCTAGTGGTTTGACTGGGGCCAACGTCCTGACTTTC. Its protein is CASGLTGANVLTF. The chain uses TRBV12-5 and TRBJ2-6; D call uncertain. The V gene's germline CDR1 is LGHNT and CDR2 FRNRAP. Trimming left V 2 bases short and J 2 bases short, with 1 base between. This CDR3 is built from 13 residues. The complete variable domain, with remaining parts taken from reference TRBV12-5 and TRBJ2-6, reads DARVTQTPRHKVTEMGQEVTMRCQPILGHNTVFWYRQTMMQGLELLAYFRNRAPLDDSGMPKDRFSAEMPDATLATLKIQPSEPRDSAVYFCASGLTGANVLTFGAGSRLTVL.